The clone carrying this T cell receptor (beta chain) was found many times. Trimming left V 8 bases short and J 9 bases short, with 11 bases between. This CDR3 has 11 amino acids. Germline V gene lookup returns CDR1 MNHEY and CDR2 SVGEGT. Amplification yielded TCR beta CDR3 regions, with RNA transcripts as the source. TCR CDR3 regions were first amplified by RT-PCR with HTBI primers. TCRdb called the multiplex PCR reads again in MiXCR, with one record for every CDR3 protein. The repertoire holds around 350,000 distinct CDR3 sequences, 15% to 18% seen once, with 28% in the top ten. These data come from a study of T cells in Graves' hyperthyroidism and ophthalmopathy.

This chain uses TRBV6-2 or TRBV6-3 with TRBJ1-5; D unresolved. The sequencing sample was made of blood. This receptor was obtained from a young woman with Graves' hyperthyroidism that later progressed to Graves' ophthalmopathy. For the CDR3, the DNA is TGTGCCAGCCGCCGAGAAGGGCCCCAGCATTTT. Protein: CASRREGPQHF.